These 6 T cell receptor beta chains came from one sample sequenced in a study of blood T cells in healthy people across ages. The second PCR ran roughly 6 to 11 cycles with a sample-barcoded 5' primer and J-beta primers. TCRdb independently ran MiXCR on the 5' RACE reads; one entry per CDR3 protein. Here the sample spans 700,000 to 850,000 distinct CDR3 sequences, about 53% being singletons. Sequenced: blood. The receptors come from an elderly man in good health.

The chain carries TRBV6-6 and TRBJ2-5; D remains unclear. V dropped 2 bases and J dropped 1 base, with 8 bases sitting between them. This CDR3 contains 14 residues. Germline V gives CDR1 MNHNY, CDR2 SVGAGI (reference sequence). The CDR3 region has the DNA TGTGCCAGCAGTTACGTAGCCAGCCAAGAGACCCAGTACTTC. Amino acid sequence: CASSYVASQETQYF.

This clonotype was seen more than once but under ten times. The rearrangement joins TRBV10-3 to TRBJ1-2; no clear D. Germline loops: CDR1 ENHRY, CDR2 SYGVKD. The V end lost 7 bases, the J end lost 8 bases, and 14 bases lay between the germline ends. The CDR3 contains 12 residues. The CDR3 region has the DNA TGTGCCATCACCCGAGACGGAAACGGCTACACCTTC. Protein product: CAITRDGNGYTF.

This clonotype was observed at least ten times. The chain is built from TRBV28 and TRBJ2-7, with 10 bases identical to TRBD1. J was trimmed by 4 bases and V by 6 bases; bases with no gene match: 0. Per germline, CDR1 MDHEN and CDR2 SYDVKM. The CDR3 has 12 amino acids. The CDR3 spells CASRGQGYEQYF. In DNA, the CDR3 is TGTGCCAGCAGGGGACAGGGGTACGAGCAGTACTTC. The variable domain in full, with the rest retrieved from reference TRBV28 and TRBJ2-7, is DVKVTQSSRYLVKRTGEKVFLECVQDMDHENMFWYRQDPGLGLRLIYFSYDVKMKEKGDIPEGYSVSREKKERFSLILESASTNQTSMYLCASRGQGYEQYFGPGTRLTVT.

The chain is built from TRBV7-2 and TRBJ2-5, with D perhaps matching TRBD1 (6 bases). Looked up from germline, CDR1 is SGHTA and CDR2 is FQGNSA. Trimming shortened V by 1 base and J by 4 bases, and 19 bases separated the two germline ends. The CDR3 is made up of 17 amino acids. The CDR3 DNA follows: TGTGCCAGCAGCTTAGTCAGGGGAAGGGGCGGAGGAGAGACCCAGTACTTC. Its translation: CASSLVRGRGGGETQYF.

This clonotype has more than one count but fewer than ten. The chain has TRBV6-1 and TRBJ1-5; D not resolved. Germline CDR1 MNHNS, CDR2 SASEGT. The CDR3 is 14 amino acids. Deletions cut 1 base from V and 1 base from J, with 5 bases between. The CDR3, as DNA: TGTGCCAGCAGTGAAGGGCACAGCAATCAGCCCCAGCATTTT. It is translated as CASSEGHSNQPQHF.

The genes are TRBV11-1 and TRBJ2-3; D is perhaps TRBD1 or TRBD2 (5 bases each). The V end lost 4 bases, the J end lost 14 bases, and 28 bases lay between the germline ends. The CDR3 is 16 residues long. Germline V gene lookup returns CDR1 SGHAT and CDR2 FQDESV (reference sequence). The CDR3 coding sequence is TGTGCCAGCAGCTCCCGAAGGACTGGAAGGGGTAGATACGCGTATTTT. This codes for CASSSRRTGRGRYAYF.